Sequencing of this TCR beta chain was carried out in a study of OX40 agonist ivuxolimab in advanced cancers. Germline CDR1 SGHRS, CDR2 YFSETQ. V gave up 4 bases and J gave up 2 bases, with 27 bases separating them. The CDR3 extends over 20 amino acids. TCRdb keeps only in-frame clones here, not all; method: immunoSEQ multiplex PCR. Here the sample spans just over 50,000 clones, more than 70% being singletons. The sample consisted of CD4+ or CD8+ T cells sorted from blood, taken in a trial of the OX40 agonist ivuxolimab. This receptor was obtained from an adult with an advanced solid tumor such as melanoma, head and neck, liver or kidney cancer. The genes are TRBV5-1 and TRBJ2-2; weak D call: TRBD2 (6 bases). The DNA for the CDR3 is TGCGCCAGCAGCCTAACCCCCGTTGGGGGAGCGGGCGTTAACACCGGGGAGCTGTTTTTT. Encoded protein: CASSLTPVGGAGVNTGELFF.